Listed below are T cell receptor beta chains from one sample, sequenced in a study of beta chain features in type 1 diabetes. TCRdb keeps only in-frame clones here, not all; method: immunoSEQ multiplex PCR. The table shows hundreds of thousands of clones, with 10% to 15% occurring only once. Material: naive CD4+ T cells from blood. These receptors were taken from a young man in good health. The CDR3 runs from the conserved cysteine through the conserved F or W. The order of the fields is clone size, J gene, D gene, V gene, CDR3 DNA, CDR3 protein. The D gene is left open where the match is weak. A clone size is listed for some rows: how often the clone was seen (once, few, many), or a class if it is expanded.

clone_size: few
j_call: TRBJ2-7
d_call: TRBD1
v_call: TRBV30
cdr3_nt: TGTGCCTGGAGAGGGACAGGCTACGAGCAGTACTTC
cdr3_aa: CAWRGTGYEQYF

clone_size: few
j_call: TRBJ1-1
d_call: -
v_call: TRBV7-2
cdr3_nt: TGTGCCAGCAGCTTAGCAGGGGCAAAGAACACTGAAGCTTTCTTT
cdr3_aa: CASSLAGAKNTEAFF

clone_size: -
j_call: TRBJ2-3
d_call: TRBD1
v_call: TRBV5-4
cdr3_nt: TGTGCCAGCAGCTTATGGACAGGGGGCTCAGATACGCAGTATTTT
cdr3_aa: CASSLWTGGSDTQYF

clone_size: -
j_call: TRBJ2-7
d_call: -
v_call: TRBV28
cdr3_nt: TGTGCCAGCAGTAAGGGGGGGAATTACGAGCAGTACTTC
cdr3_aa: CASSKGGNYEQYF

clone_size: few
j_call: TRBJ1-2
d_call: TRBD1
v_call: TRBV4-2
cdr3_nt: TGTGCCAGCAGCCAAGACCAGGGGGGCTATGGCTACACCTTC
cdr3_aa: CASSQDQGGYGYTF

clone_size: few
j_call: TRBJ2-1
d_call: TRBD2
v_call: TRBV7-2
cdr3_nt: TGTGCCAGCAGCATACCGGGGGGCGGGAGGCCGGTGAATGAGCAGTTCTTC
cdr3_aa: CASSIPGGGRPVNEQFF

clone_size: -
j_call: TRBJ1-3
d_call: -
v_call: TRBV6-6
cdr3_nt: TGTGCCAGCAGTTACCGCTCTGGAAACACCATATATTTT
cdr3_aa: CASSYRSGNTIYF

clone_size: -
j_call: TRBJ1-2
d_call: -
v_call: TRBV2
cdr3_nt: TGTGCCACCGACTTAGGATCCTATGGCTACACCTTC
cdr3_aa: CATDLGSYGYTF

clone_size: -
j_call: TRBJ2-5
d_call: -
v_call: TRBV4-2
cdr3_nt: TGTGCCAGCAGCTTGCTCTCGTCGGGGGAGACCCAGTACTTC
cdr3_aa: CASSLLSSGETQYF

clone_size: -
j_call: TRBJ2-7
d_call: -
v_call: TRBV6-5
cdr3_nt: TGTGCCAGCAGTTACTCGGACAGCCCCTACGAGCAGTACTTC
cdr3_aa: CASSYSDSPYEQYF

clone_size: -
j_call: TRBJ2-2
d_call: TRBD1
v_call: TRBV25-1
cdr3_nt: TGTGCCAGCAGTGCCCCGGGACAGGGTGTGGAGCTGTTTTTT
cdr3_aa: CASSAPGQGVELFF

clone_size: few
j_call: TRBJ2-2
d_call: TRBD1
v_call: TRBV29-1
cdr3_nt: TGCAGCGTTCAGGGACAGATGATACCCGGGGAGCTGTTTTTT
cdr3_aa: CSVQGQMIPGELFF

clone_size: few
j_call: TRBJ1-5
d_call: -
v_call: TRBV4-2
cdr3_nt: TGTGCCAGCAGCCAAGTGCGGGGAGGTGGCAATCAGCCCCAGCATTTT
cdr3_aa: CASSQVRGGGNQPQHF

clone_size: few
j_call: TRBJ1-5
d_call: TRBD1
v_call: TRBV19
cdr3_nt: TGTGCCAGTAGTATCGCGACAGGGCCTGGACGGCAGCCCCAGCATTTT
cdr3_aa: CASSIATGPGRQPQHF

clone_size: few
j_call: TRBJ2-1
d_call: -
v_call: TRBV28
cdr3_nt: TGTGCCAGCAGCACAGGGTTCTACAATGAGCAGTTCTTC
cdr3_aa: CASSTGFYNEQFF

clone_size: -
j_call: TRBJ2-7
d_call: TRBD1
v_call: TRBV6-1
cdr3_nt: TGTGCCAGCAGTTGGAGACAGGGCGTCTCCTACGAGCAGTACTTC
cdr3_aa: CASSWRQGVSYEQYF

clone_size: few
j_call: TRBJ1-1
d_call: -
v_call: TRBV30
cdr3_nt: TGTGCCTGGAGTTTACAGGGGAACACTGAAGCTTTCTTT
cdr3_aa: CAWSLQGNTEAFF

clone_size: -
j_call: TRBJ2-3
d_call: TRBD2
v_call: TRBV28
cdr3_nt: TGTGCCAGCAGCCCTTCGGGGGGGGTGGCGGATACGCAGTATTTT
cdr3_aa: CASSPSGGVADTQYF

clone_size: -
j_call: TRBJ1-1
d_call: TRBD1
v_call: TRBV7-3
cdr3_nt: TGTGCCAGCAGCTGGGACAGGGGAGGTGAAGCTTTCTTT
cdr3_aa: CASSWDRGGEAFF

clone_size: -
j_call: TRBJ1-5
d_call: -
v_call: TRBV19
cdr3_nt: TGTGCCAGTGAAACAGGGTTTCATGTTGGCGGCAATCAGCCCCAGCATTTT
cdr3_aa: CASETGFHVGGNQPQHF